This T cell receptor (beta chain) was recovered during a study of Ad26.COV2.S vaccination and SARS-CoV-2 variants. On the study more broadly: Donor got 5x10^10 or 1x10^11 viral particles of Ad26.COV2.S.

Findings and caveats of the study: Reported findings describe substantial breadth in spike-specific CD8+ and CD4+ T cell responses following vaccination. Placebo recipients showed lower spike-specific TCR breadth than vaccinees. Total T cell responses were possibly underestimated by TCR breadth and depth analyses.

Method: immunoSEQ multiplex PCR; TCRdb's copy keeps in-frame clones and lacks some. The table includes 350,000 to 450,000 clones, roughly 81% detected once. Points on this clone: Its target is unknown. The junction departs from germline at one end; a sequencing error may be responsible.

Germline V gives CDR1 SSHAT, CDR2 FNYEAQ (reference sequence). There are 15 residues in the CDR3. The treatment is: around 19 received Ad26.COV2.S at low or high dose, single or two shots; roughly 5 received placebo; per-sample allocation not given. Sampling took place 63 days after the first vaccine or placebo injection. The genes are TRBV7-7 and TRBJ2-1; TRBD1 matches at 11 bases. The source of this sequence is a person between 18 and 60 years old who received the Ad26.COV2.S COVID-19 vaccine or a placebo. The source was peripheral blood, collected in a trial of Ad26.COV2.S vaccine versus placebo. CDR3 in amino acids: CASSLDRGLYNEQFF. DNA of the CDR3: TGTGCTAGCAGCTTGGACAGGGGGCTATACAATGAGCAGTTCTTC. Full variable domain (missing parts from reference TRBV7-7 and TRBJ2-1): GAGVSQSPRYKVTKRGQDVTLRCDPISSHATLYWYQQALGQGPEFLTYFNYEAQPDKSGLPSDRFSAERPEGSISTLTIQRTEQRDSAMYRCASSLDRGLYNEQFFGPGTRLTVL.